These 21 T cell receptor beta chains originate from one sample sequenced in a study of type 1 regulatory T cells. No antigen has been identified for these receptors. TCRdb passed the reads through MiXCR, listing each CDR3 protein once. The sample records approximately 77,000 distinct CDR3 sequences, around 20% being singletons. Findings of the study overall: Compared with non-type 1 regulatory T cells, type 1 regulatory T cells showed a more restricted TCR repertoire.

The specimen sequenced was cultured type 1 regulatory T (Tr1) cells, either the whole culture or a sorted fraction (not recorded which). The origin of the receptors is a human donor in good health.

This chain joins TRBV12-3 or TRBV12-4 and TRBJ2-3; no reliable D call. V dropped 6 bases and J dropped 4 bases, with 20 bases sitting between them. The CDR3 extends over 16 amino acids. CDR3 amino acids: CASRSLVGASADTQYF. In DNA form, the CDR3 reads TGTGCCAGCAGGTCCCTAGTAGGCGCCAGCGCAGATACGCAGTATTTT.

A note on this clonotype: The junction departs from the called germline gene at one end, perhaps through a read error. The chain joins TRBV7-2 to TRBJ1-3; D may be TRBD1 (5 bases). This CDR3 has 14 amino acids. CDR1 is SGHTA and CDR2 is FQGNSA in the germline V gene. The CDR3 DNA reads TGTGCCAGCAGCTCAGGGCAGTCTGGAAACACCACATATTTT. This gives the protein CASSSGQSGNTTYF. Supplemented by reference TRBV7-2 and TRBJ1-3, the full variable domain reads GAGVSQSPSNKVTEKGKDVELRCDPISGHTALYWYRQSLGQGLEFLIYFQGNSAPDKSGLPSDRFSAERTGGSVSTLTIQRTQQEDSAVYLCASSSGQSGNTTYFGEGSWLTVV.

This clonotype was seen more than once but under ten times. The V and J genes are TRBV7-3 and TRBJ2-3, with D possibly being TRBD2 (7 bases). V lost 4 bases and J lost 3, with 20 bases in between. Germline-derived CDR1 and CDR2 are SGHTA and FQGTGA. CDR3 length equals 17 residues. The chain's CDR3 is CASSSYGGGKNTDTQYF. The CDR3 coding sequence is TGTGCCAGCAGCTCCTATGGCGGGGGCAAAAATACAGATACGCAGTATTTT.

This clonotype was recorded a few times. In nucleotides, the CDR3 is TGTGCCAGCCGTATCAGCGGGAGCGGGCCAGATACGCAGTATTTT. It encodes CASRISGSGPDTQYF. The chain carries TRBV18 and TRBJ2-3; 8 positions match TRBD2. After removal of 8 bases from V and 4 bases from J, the junction contained 11 bases not matched to a gene. This CDR3 has 15 residues. Germline V gives CDR1 KGHSH, CDR2 LQKENI.

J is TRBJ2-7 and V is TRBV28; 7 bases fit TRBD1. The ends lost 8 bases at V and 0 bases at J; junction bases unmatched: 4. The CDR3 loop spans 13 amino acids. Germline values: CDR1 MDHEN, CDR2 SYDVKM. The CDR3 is CASERDSSYEQYF. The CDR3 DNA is TGTGCCAGCGAAAGGGACAGCTCCTACGAGCAGTACTTC.

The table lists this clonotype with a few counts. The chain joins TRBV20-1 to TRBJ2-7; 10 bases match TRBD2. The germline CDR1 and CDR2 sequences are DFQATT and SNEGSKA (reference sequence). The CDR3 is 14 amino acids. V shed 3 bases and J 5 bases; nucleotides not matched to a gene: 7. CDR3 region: CSASLAGVVHEQYF. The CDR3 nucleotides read TGCAGTGCTAGCCTAGCGGGAGTGGTCCACGAGCAGTACTTC.

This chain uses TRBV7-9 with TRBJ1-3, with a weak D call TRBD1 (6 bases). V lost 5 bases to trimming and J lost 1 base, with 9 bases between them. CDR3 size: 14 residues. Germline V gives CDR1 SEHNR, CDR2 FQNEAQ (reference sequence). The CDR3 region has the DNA TGTGCCAGCAGCCCCGACAGGTCTGGAAACACCATATATTTT. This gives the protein CASSPDRSGNTIYF.

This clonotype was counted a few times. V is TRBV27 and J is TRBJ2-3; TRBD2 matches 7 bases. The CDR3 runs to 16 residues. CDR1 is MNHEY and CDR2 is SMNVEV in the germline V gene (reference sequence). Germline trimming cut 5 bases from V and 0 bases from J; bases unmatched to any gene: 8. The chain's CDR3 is CASSRQGSGSTDTQYF. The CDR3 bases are TGTGCCAGCAGTCGCCAAGGTAGCGGGAGCACAGATACGCAGTATTTT.

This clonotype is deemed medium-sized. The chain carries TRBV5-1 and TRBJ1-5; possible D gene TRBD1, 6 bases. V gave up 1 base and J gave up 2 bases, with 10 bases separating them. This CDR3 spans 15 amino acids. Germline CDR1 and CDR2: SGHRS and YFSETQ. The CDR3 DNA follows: TGCGCCAGCAGCTTGAAGGCAGGGGGCAATCAGCCCCAGCATTTT. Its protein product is CASSLKAGGNQPQHF.

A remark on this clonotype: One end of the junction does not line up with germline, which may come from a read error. CDR3 coding DNA: TGTGCCGGCAGCTTGGAACAGGGGGCGCGGTATGGCTACACCTTC. Amino acid sequence: CAGSLEQGARYGYTF. V gene TRBV7-6 combines with J gene TRBJ1-2; 9 bases are shared with TRBD1. The CDR3 is made up of 15 amino acids. Looked up from germline, CDR1 is SGHVS and CDR2 is FNYEAQ.

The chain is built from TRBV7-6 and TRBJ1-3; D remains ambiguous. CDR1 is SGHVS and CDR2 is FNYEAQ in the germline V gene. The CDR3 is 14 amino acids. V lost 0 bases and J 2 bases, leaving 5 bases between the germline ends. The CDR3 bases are TGTGCCAGCAGCTTAGCCCCAGCTGGAAACACCATATATTTT. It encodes CASSLAPAGNTIYF.

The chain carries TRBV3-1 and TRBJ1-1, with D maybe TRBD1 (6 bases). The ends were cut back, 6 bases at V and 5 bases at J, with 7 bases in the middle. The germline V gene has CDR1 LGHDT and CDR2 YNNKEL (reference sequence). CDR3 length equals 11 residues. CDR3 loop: CASRGQTEAFF. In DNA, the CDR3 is TGTGCCAGCAGAGGACAGACTGAAGCTTTCTTT.

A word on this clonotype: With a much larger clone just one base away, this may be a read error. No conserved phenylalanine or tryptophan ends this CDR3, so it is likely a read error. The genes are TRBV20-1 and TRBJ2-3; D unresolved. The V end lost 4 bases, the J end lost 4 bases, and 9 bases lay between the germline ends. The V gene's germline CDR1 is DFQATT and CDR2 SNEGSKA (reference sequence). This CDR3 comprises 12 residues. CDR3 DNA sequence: TGCAGTGCTACAAGTCCCCCAGATACGCAGTATTCT. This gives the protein CSATSPPDTQYS.

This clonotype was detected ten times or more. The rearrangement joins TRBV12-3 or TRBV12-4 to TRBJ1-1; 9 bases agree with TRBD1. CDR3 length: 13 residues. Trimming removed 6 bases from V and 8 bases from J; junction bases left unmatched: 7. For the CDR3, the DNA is TGTGCCAGCAGGAGGACAGGGGAAGGAGAAGCTTTCTTT. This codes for CASRRTGEGEAFF.

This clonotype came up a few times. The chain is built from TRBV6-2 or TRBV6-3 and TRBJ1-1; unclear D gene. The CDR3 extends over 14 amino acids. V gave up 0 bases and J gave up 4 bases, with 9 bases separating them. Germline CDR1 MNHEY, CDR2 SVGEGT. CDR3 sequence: CASSYSTRGTEAFF. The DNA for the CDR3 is TGTGCCAGCAGTTACTCGACTCGGGGCACTGAAGCTTTCTTT.

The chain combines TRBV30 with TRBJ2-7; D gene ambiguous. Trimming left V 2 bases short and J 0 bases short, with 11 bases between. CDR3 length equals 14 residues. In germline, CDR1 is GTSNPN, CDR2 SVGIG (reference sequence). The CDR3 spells CAWSPLRASYEQYF. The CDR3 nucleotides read TGTGCCTGGAGTCCCTTACGGGCCTCCTACGAGCAGTACTTC.

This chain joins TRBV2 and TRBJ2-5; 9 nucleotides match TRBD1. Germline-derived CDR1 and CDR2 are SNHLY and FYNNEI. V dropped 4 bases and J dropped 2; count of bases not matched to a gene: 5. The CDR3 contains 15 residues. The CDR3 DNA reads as TGTGCCAGCAGTGCGACAGGGGGGTTGCAAGAGACCCAGTACTTC. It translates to CASSATGGLQETQYF.

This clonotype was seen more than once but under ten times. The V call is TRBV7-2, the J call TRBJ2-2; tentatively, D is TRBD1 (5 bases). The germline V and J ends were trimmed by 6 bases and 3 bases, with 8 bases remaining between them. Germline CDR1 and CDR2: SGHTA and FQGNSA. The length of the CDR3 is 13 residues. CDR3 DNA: TGTGCCAGCAGTCCAGGGCACACCGGGGAGCTGTTTTTT. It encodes CASSPGHTGELFF.

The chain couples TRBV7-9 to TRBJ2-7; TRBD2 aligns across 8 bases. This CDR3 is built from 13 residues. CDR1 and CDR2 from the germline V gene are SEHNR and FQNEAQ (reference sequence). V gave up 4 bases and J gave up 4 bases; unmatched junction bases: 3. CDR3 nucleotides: TGTGCCAGCAGCTGGAGCGGGAGTTACGAGCAGTACTTC. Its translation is CASSWSGSYEQYF.

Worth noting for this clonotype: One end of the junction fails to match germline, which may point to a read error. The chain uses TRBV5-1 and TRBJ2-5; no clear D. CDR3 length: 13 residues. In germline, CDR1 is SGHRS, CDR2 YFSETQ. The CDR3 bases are TGTGCCAGCAGCTTGGTGTCGGGAGAGACCCAGTACTTC. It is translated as CASSLVSGETQYF.

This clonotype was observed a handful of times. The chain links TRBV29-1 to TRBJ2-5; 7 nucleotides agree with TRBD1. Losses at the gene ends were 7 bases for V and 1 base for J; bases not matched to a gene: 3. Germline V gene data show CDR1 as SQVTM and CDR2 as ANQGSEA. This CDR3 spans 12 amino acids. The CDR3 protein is CSGGQAQETQYF. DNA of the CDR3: TGCAGCGGTGGACAGGCCCAAGAGACCCAGTACTTC.